This section outlines one TCR beta chain sequence together with its context. These data come from a study of blood T cell repertoires in COVID-19. Study-level information: Acute and convalescent COVID-19 samples came from the United States, Italy and Spain.

Libraries were prepared by immunoSEQ multiplex PCR; TCRdb keeps only in-frame clonotypes and omits some of them. The sample includes roughly 300,000 clones, 80% to 90% of them seen just once. Those who participated ranged in age from roughly 18 to 95 years and resided in about two dozen US areas. Recovered status applied to Cohort 3 donors who had two consecutive negative PCRs. It also applied to those with clearance or with symptom resolution. The CDR3 has 15 amino acids. The germline V gene has CDR1 LGHDT and CDR2 YNNKEL (reference sequence). V lost 3 bases to trimming and J lost 6 bases, with 17 bases between them.

Material: PBMCs or T cells enriched from blood (not recorded which). The rearrangement links TRBV3-1 (or the pseudogene TRBV3-2) to TRBJ2-5; D gene ambiguous. The receptor was derived from a young man who had recovered from COVID-19. The CDR3 loop reads CASSHSDPIRQTQYF. CDR3 bases: TGTGCCAGCAGCCACTCAGACCCCATCAGGCAGACCCAGTACTTC.